Listed below are T cell receptor beta chains from one sample, sequenced in a study of T cell changes during pregnancy in multiple sclerosis. Produced via immunoSEQ multiplex PCR; TCRdb's table is partial and in-frame only. This sample has 69,000 or so clones, with over 75% found just once. Sequencing was performed on CD4+ T cells from peripheral blood mononuclear cells, taken in the third trimester of pregnancy. The receptors come from a female donor in good health, enrolled as a control in a pregnancy study. The CDR3 runs from the conserved cysteine through the conserved F or W. D genes are given only for firm matches. Size tells how often a clone was seen (once, few, many) or the class of an expanded clone, and some rows leave it out.

>TRBV27|TRBJ1-5|.|TRBD1
CASSLRQGNQPQHF
TGTGCCAGCAGTTTAAGACAGGGAAATCAGCCCCAGCATTTT
>TRBV4-1|TRBJ2-2|.|.
CASSQDVRAGTGELFF
TGCGCCAGCAGCCAGGACGTCAGGGCCGGAACCGGGGAGCTGTTTTTT
>TRBV30|TRBJ1-2|.|.
CAWSGGRGDYGYTF
TGTGCCTGGAGTGGGGGGAGGGGAGACTATGGCTACACCTTC
>TRBV4-3|TRBJ2-2|.|TRBD2
CASRSIAGVSTGELFF
TGCGCCAGCAGGTCGATAGCGGGGGTTTCCACCGGGGAGCTGTTTTTT
>TRBV7-2|TRBJ1-2|.|TRBD1
CASSPPPGQGYGYTF
TGTGCCAGCAGCCCACCCCCGGGACAGGGATATGGCTACACCTTC
>TRBV19|TRBJ2-7|.|.
CASSSSGALYEQYF
TGTGCCAGTAGTTCTTCCGGAGCCCTCTACGAGCAGTACTTC
>TRBV5-1|TRBJ1-2|.|TRBD1
CASSLRQGAGGYTF
TGCGCCAGCAGCTTGCGACAGGGGGCGGGGGGCTACACCTTC
>TRBV11-2|TRBJ2-3|.|.
CASSLLGALSTDTQYF
TGTGCCAGCAGCTTACTTGGGGCGCTGAGCACAGATACGCAGTATTTT
>TRBV19|TRBJ1-4|.|.
CATGGAGNEKLFF
TGTGCCACTGGGGGGGCGGGTAATGAAAAACTGTTTTTT
>TRBV25-1|TRBJ2-5|.|TRBD2
CASRLAGGPQETQYF
TGTGCCAGCAGGTTAGCGGGGGGGCCACAGGAGACCCAGTACTTC
>TRBV7-2|TRBJ1-1|.|.
CASSLLVWAESTEAFF
TGTGCCAGCAGCTTATTGGTGTGGGCAGAGAGCACTGAAGCTTTCTTT
>TRBV11-2|TRBJ1-5|.|TRBD1
CASSQDRGSHQPQHF
TGTGCCAGCAGCCAGGACAGGGGGAGCCATCAGCCCCAGCATTTT
>TRBV7-2|TRBJ2-3|once|.
CASSPDTDTQYF
TGTGCCAGCAGCCCAGACACAGATACGCAGTATTTT
>TRBV7-3|TRBJ1-2|.|TRBD1
CASSPAGTGDYGYTF
TGTGCCAGCAGCCCGGCTGGGACAGGGGACTATGGCTACACCTTC
>TRBV12-1|TRBJ1-1|.|.
CASSFDGRQYTEAFF
TGTGCCAGCAGCTTTGATGGCAGACAATACACTGAAGCTTTCTTT
>TRBV7-2|TRBJ1-3|.|.
CASRRGAGNTIYF
TGTGCCAGCAGAAGGGGTGCCGGAAACACCATATATTTT
>TRBV2|TRBJ2-2|.|TRBD1
CASSEDRGELFF
TGTGCCAGCAGTGAGGACAGGGGTGAGCTGTTTTTT
>TRBV7-2|TRBJ1-4|.|.
CASSLRRFRDEKLFF
TGTGCCAGCAGCTTAAGAAGGTTCCGGGATGAAAAACTGTTTTTT
>TRBV14|TRBJ1-6|.|.
CASSQESGYNSPLHF
TGTGCCAGCAGCCAAGAGTCGGGCTATAATTCACCCCTCCACTTT
>TRBV5-5|TRBJ2-3|.|TRBD1
CASSLVSGTGIDTQYF
TGTGCCAGCAGCTTGGTATCAGGGACAGGGATAGATACGCAGTATTTT
>TRBV18|TRBJ2-2|.|.
CASSPGYRGFTGELFF
TGTGCCAGCTCACCTGGGTATAGGGGATTCACCGGGGAGCTGTTTTTT
>TRBV6-1|TRBJ1-6|.|TRBD1
CASGTTGGNSPLHF
TGTGCCAGCGGAACGACAGGGGGTAATTCACCCCTCCACTTT
>TRBV15|TRBJ2-3|.|TRBD2
CATSRGRGGADTQYF
TGTGCCACCAGCAGGGGGCGGGGGGGAGCAGATACGCAGTATTTT
>TRBV19|TRBJ2-7|.|TRBD2
CASRGLAGSYYEQYF
TGTGCCAGCAGAGGACTAGCGGGGTCTTACTACGAGCAGTACTTC
>TRBV4-3|TRBJ2-7|.|TRBD1
CASSQEGGTGGYEQYF
TGCGCCAGCAGCCAAGAGGGCGGGACAGGGGGCTACGAGCAGTACTTC
>TRBV14|TRBJ2-3|once|TRBD2
CASSRLAGGRTDTQYF
TGTGCCAGCAGCCGACTAGCGGGGGGCCGGACAGATACGCAGTATTTT
>TRBV21-1|TRBJ2-1|.|.
CATWRGQFF
TGTGCCACCTGGCGGGGGCAGTTCTTC
>TRBV5-6|TRBJ1-1|.|.
CASSEVGANTEAFF
TGTGCCAGCAGCGAAGTGGGCGCGAACACTGAAGCTTTCTTT
>TRBV7-2|TRBJ1-2|.|TRBD1
CASSPTGVRKGYTF
TGTGCCAGCAGTCCCACAGGGGTAAGGAAGGGCTACACCTTC
>TRBV27|TRBJ2-7|few|.
CASSYYPDEGF
TGTGCCAGCAGTTACTATCCGGATGAGGGCTTC
>TRBV5-4|TRBJ2-7|.|.
CASSLVAGAWYEQYF
TGTGCCAGCAGCTTGGTGGCGGGGGCCTGGTACGAGCAGTACTTC
>TRBV7-2|TRBJ2-1|.|TRBD2
CASSFYSGGDNEQFF
TGTGCCAGCAGCTTCTACAGCGGGGGGGACAATGAGCAGTTCTTC